The present entry profiles one TCR beta chain with its context. These data originate in a study of control samples from healthy donors and cancer patients. Trimming took 5 bases from V and 6 from J, leaving 20 bases between them. The CDR3 consists of 16 residues. Germline V gene data show CDR1 as LNHDA and CDR2 as SQIVND (reference sequence). TCRdb's table, derived via immunoSEQ multiplex PCR, lists solely in-frame clones and lacks some. This table has about 94,000 clones, roughly nine tenths appearing once. Sequenced: blood. This chain joins TRBV19 and TRBJ2-1, with D possibly TRBD1 on 6 matching bases. This TCR was sampled from a young woman in good health. The CDR3 bases are TGTGCCAGTAGTTTCCTGGGACACCCCCAAGCCAATGAGCAGTTCTTC. It translates to CASSFLGHPQANEQFF.